This TCR beta chain was captured in a study of vaccination and CD4 T cells after COVID-19 (dated by TCRdb to 2022 to 2024). Background for the entire study: Convalescent patients had a positive SARS-CoV-2 result on nasal swab PCR, and of these patients, several had mild disease and one had severe disease. In control cultures, a CEFX viral epitope pool was used as positive control, an HIV-1 Nef peptide pool was used as negative control, or no peptide was added. Participants received two doses of either the Pfizer-BioNTech BNT162b2 vaccine (n=8) or the Moderna mRNA-1273 vaccine (n=2). Culture stimuli were overlapping spike peptide pools from SARS-CoV-2 and from the common cold coronaviruses HCoV-NL63, HCoV-OC43 and HCoV-229E. Post-COVID blood samples were collected from convalescent patients a median of approximately 93 days after diagnosis, with a range of roughly 30 to 161 days. Six males and four females were included in the convalescent cohort, with two Hispanic individuals, seven Caucasians, two Asians and one multiracial person represented. Post-vaccine blood samples were collected a median of about 11 weeks after the second vaccine dose, ranging from about 13 to 250 days. In ten to eleven COVID-19 convalescent patients and 4 infection-naive healthy vaccine recipients, the spike-specific CD4+ TCR repertoire before mRNA vaccination was compared with the repertoire after mRNA vaccination.

Receptors were amplified or captured by PCR. TCR sequencing of DNA from cultured CD4+ T cells used the Oncomine TCR Beta short-read assay at the Johns Hopkins FTIC core. The QIAamp micro DNA kit was used to extract genomic DNA from the cultured CD4+ T cells. The Oncomine TCR Beta libraries from cultured CD4+ T cells were pooled using unique dual indexes and then sequenced on an Illumina iSeq 100. The source study handled its data this way. Non-productive sequences were filtered out, and CDR3s that did not start with C, did not end with F or W, or were shorter than 7 amino acids were discarded. The MANAFEST web application identified antigen-specific clonotypes by comparing peptide-stimulated wells against reference wells and other culture wells. To be called positive, a clone needed an FDR below 0.05, an odds ratio above 5, and a productive frequency above 0.1% in at least two of three replicate wells. A clonotype counted as cross-reactive if it showed significant expansion both in the SARS-CoV-2 spike wells and in at least one common cold coronavirus spike condition. Similarity between CDR3 sequences was evaluated in R version 3.6.1 using Levenshtein distances (stringdist) and unrooted phylogenetic trees (ape). Clones were called with MiXCR by TCRdb after fastp trimmed the public reads at Q25, and only in-frame beta chains were retained. A single entry per CDR3 protein holds the most common genes and DNA from its merged rows. These V and J calls originate from TCRdb's pipeline instead of the authors' own analysis. The sample data list about 11,000 distinct CDR3 sequences, and roughly 71% of these were observed just once. Around 10% of the sample rests with the top ten.

The paper's findings and limits, for the study overall: Only a relatively small number of convalescent patients were included in the study, and early timepoints following natural infection were not analyzed. Although the median number of SARS-CoV-2-reactive clonotypes went up from roughly 23 after infection to approximately 40 after vaccination, the increase was not significant. Of the vaccine-specific clones found in convalescent patients, nearly all (304 of 307) were mono-reactive for SARS-CoV-2 spike instead of being cross-reactive with common cold coronaviruses. In convalescent patients, a median roughly 87% of post-vaccine SARS-CoV-2-reactive clones were detected only after vaccination, and vaccine-specific priming was suggested by this finding.

The treatment or condition label on this specimen signifies: roughly ten-day PBMC culture with coronavirus spike peptide pools or control peptides (ViraFEST assay). To expand antigen-specific T cells with peptide pools and then pick out the expanded clonotypes through TCR sequencing, the study relied on the ViraFEST assay. The convalescent patients' positive SARS-CoV-2 PCR tests were from March to December 2020, which was before the Alpha, Beta and Delta variants emerged in the United States. Each well held two million PBMCs cultured with approximately 9.2 ug/ml peptide pools in IMDM containing approximately 5% human AB serum and roughly 9.3 IU/ml IL-2. On days 3 and 7, half of the culture medium was replaced with fresh IL-2-containing medium. After nine to eleven days of culture, CD4+ T cells were isolated by negative selection with the EasySep CD4+ T cell isolation kit. PBMCs were separated from whole blood using Ficoll-Paque Plus gradient centrifugation and then either used fresh or cryopreserved at -140C. Each culture condition was generally run in triplicate wells.

On this clonotype: What this receptor recognizes is not known. No base quality values were provided; no much bigger clone lies one nucleotide off.

The CDR3 has 16 amino acids, counting the end cysteine and phenylalanine. The sequence is cut down to CDR3 DNA, 48 bases in frame from base 1. Via the germline V gene, CDR1 is SGHVS and CDR2 FNYEAQ. Germline trimming amounts to 5 bases on V and 3 bases on J, with 8 as the count of junction bases outside the gene matches. The TCR sequence derives from a human donor who had recovered from COVID-19. This chain joins TRBV7-6 to TRBJ2-1, with 9 central nucleotides matching TRBD2. Sequencing was performed on CD4+ T cells from blood, cultured in vitro. The nucleotides are TGTGCCAGCAGCCCCCTGCGCGGGGGGGGCTACAATGAGCAGTTCTTC. Its product reads: CASSPLRGGGYNEQFF.